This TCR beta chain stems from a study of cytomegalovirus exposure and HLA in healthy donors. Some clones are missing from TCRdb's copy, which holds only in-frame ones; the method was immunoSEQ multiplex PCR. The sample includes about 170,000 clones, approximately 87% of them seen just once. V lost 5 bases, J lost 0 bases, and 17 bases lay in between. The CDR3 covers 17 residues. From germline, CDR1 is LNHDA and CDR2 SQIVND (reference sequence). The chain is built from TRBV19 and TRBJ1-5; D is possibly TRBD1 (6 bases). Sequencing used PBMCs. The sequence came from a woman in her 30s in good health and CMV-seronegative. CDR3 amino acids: CASSVTGTHVSNQPQHF. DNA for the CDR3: TGTGCCAGTAGTGTTACCGGGACACACGTTAGCAATCAGCCCCAGCATTTT.